A selection of T cell receptor beta chains follows, all from one sample in a study of cytotoxic CD8 clonotypes in ibrutinib-treated CLL. Generated by immunoSEQ multiplex PCR, the TCRdb table keeps only in-frame clones and is missing some. The profile shows fewer than 150,000 clones, 84% of them singletons. The sample in question was PBMCs, obtained after 24 months of ibrutinib treatment. These receptors were taken from a human donor with chronic lymphocytic leukemia. CDR3s include the opening cysteine and the closing phenylalanine or tryptophan. A D gene is named only where the DNA matches it firmly. Size is omitted from some rows. Given values are once, few, many or a class for expanded clones.

>TRBD1|TRBJ2-7|once|TRBV15
CATSRAPTGLEQYF
TGTGCCACCAGCAGAGCCCCGACAGGGCTCGAGCAGTACTTC
>.|TRBJ1-4|.|TRBV30
CAWRAGGGWEKLFF
TGTGCCTGGAGAGCTGGGGGGGGCTGGGAAAAACTGTTTTTT
>.|TRBJ2-1|.|TRBV7-3
CASSDQGTLSNEQFF
TGTGCCAGCAGCGACCAGGGTACGTTGTCCAATGAGCAGTTCTTC
>.|TRBJ1-2|few|TRBV27
CASSTTQSGYTF
TGTGCCAGCAGTACGACGCAGTCTGGCTACACCTTC
>.|TRBJ1-1|.|TRBV30
CAWSDGNTEAFF
TGTGCCTGGAGCGACGGGAACACTGAAGCTTTCTTT
>.|TRBJ1-2|.|TRBV4-1
CASSQGDRGANYGYTF
TGCGCCAGCAGCCAAGGGGACCGGGGTGCTAACTATGGCTACACCTTC
>.|TRBJ2-7|.|TRBV6-6
CASSYEYSYEQYF
TGTGCCAGCAGTTACGAGTACTCCTACGAGCAGTACTTC
>TRBD1|TRBJ1-5|.|TRBV6-5
CASSPRGIGNQPQHF
TGTGCCAGCAGTCCCAGGGGGATCGGCAATCAGCCCCAGCATTTT
>.|TRBJ2-1|.|TRBV4-3
CASSQDLNQLGGDDEQFF
TGCGCCAGCAGCCAAGATCTAAACCAGCTAGGGGGGGACGATGAGCAGTTCTTC
>TRBD1|TRBJ1-3|.|TRBV19
CATAPTGATGNTIYF
TGTGCCACCGCCCCGACAGGGGCAACTGGAAACACCATATATTTT
>.|TRBJ2-7|.|TRBV5-6
CASSLASGGRAYEQYF
TGTGCCAGCAGCTTGGCCTCCGGGGGTCGGGCCTACGAGCAGTACTTC
>.|TRBJ1-1|.|TRBV4-1
CASSHRLKMNTEAFF
TGCGCCAGCAGCCACCGACTAAAGATGAACACTGAAGCTTTCTTT
>TRBD2|TRBJ2-1|.|TRBV9
CASSVASGGARDEQFF
TGTGCCAGCAGCGTAGCTAGCGGGGGGGCCCGAGATGAGCAGTTCTTC
>.|TRBJ1-2|.|TRBV4-3
CASSQGGGIGYTF
TGCGCCAGCAGCCAAGGGGGAGGGATTGGCTACACCTTC
>.|TRBJ1-2|few|TRBV19
CASSIRGALYGYTF
TGTGCCAGTAGTATCCGGGGGGCCCTCTATGGCTACACCTTC
>.|TRBJ2-7|.|TRBV29-1
CSGGTSYEQYF
TGCAGCGGCGGGACTTCCTACGAGCAGTACTTC
>.|TRBJ2-7|.|TRBV27
CASSLFRGAYEQYF
TGTGCCAGCAGTTTATTCCGTGGCGCGTACGAGCAGTACTTC
>TRBD1|TRBJ1-2|.|TRBV6-5
CASSPTGGISYGYTF
TGTGCCAGCAGCCCGACAGGGGGCATAAGTTATGGCTACACCTTC
>TRBD2|TRBJ2-5|few|TRBV5-1
CASSASSGGAQETQYF
TGCGCCAGCAGCGCGAGCAGCGGGGGGGCCCAAGAGACCCAGTACTTC
>.|TRBJ1-1|once|TRBV5-8
CASSNNQGFPTEAFF
TGTGCCAGCAGCAATAACCAGGGGTTCCCCACTGAAGCTTTCTTT
>TRBD2|TRBJ2-5|.|TRBV7-2
CASSLGVSGGGETQYF
TGTGCCAGCAGCTTAGGGGTTAGCGGGGGAGGAGAGACCCAGTACTTC
>.|TRBJ2-1|.|TRBV9
CASTKSPSSHHNEQFF
TGTGCCAGCACTAAGTCCCCTTCATCTCACCACAATGAGCAGTTCTTC
>TRBD2|TRBJ2-1|.|TRBV7-8
CASSSERGQGEQFF
TGTGCCAGCAGCTCGGAGCGGGGGCAAGGAGAGCAGTTCTTC
>.|TRBJ2-7|.|TRBV6-5
CASSYLGIEQYF
TGTGCCAGCAGTTACTTAGGGATCGAGCAGTACTTC
>.|TRBJ1-4|.|TRBV7-9
CAVRDGGEKLFF
TGTGCCGTACGAGACGGTGGGGAAAAACTGTTTTTT
>.|TRBJ2-2|.|TRBV19
CASSSKRVPGELFF
TGTGCCAGTAGTTCCAAAAGAGTTCCCGGGGAGCTGTTTTTT